The 3 T cell receptor beta chains in this list originate from one sample, sequenced in a study of shared clonotypes between healthy human individuals. The method was immunoSEQ multiplex PCR; TCRdb's version includes in-frame clones alone and lacks a portion of them. The table records around 2,100,000 clones, less than 95% of them present only once. Cells designated naive CD8 were CD45RO-negative and were positively selected for CCR7, with terminally differentiated effector memory CD45RA+ cells excluded. Sequenced sample: naive CD8+ T cells sorted from blood. These receptors all come from a young man in good health.

The CDR3 DNA sequence: TGTGCCACCAGCAGAACCCGAAGCGGGCCGAACACAGATACGCAGTATTTT. The encoded protein is CATSRTRSGPNTDTQYF. The rearrangement joins TRBV15 to TRBJ2-3; D might be TRBD2 (6 bases). Looked up from germline, CDR1 is LNHNV and CDR2 is YYDKDF (reference sequence). The CDR3 totals 17 residues. V was trimmed by 2 bases and J by 2 bases, leaving 17 bases between them.

The chain recombines TRBV5-1 with TRBJ2-2; 10 bases are a match to TRBD2. The CDR3 extends over 16 amino acids. Germline assignment: CDR1 SGHRS and CDR2 YFSETQ. Trimming removed 1 base from V and 6 bases from J; junction bases left unmatched: 6. CDR3 sequence (DNA): TGCGCCAGCAGCTTGAGGCTAGCGGGAGAAGCCGGGGAGCTGTTTTTT. Translating gives CASSLRLAGEAGELFF.

The V call is TRBV7-9, the J call TRBJ2-7, with unresolved D. Germline values: CDR1 SEHNR, CDR2 FQNEAQ (reference sequence). The V end was cut by 2 bases, the J end by 3 bases, with 11 bases between. The CDR3 is made up of 14 amino acids. The CDR3 bases are TGTGCCAGCAGCTTAACTTACGGTGACTACGAGCAGTACTTC. Its protein is CASSLTYGDYEQYF.